Listed below are T cell receptor beta chains from one sample, sequenced in a study of blood T cell repertoires in COVID-19. The data were produced by immunoSEQ multiplex PCR, yet TCRdb's version contains in-frame clones alone and is incomplete. The table lists about 40,000 clones, 85% to 90% of them singletons, with 19% in the top ten. Sample: peripheral blood. The receptor set was obtained from a man aged 50 to 59 in a cohort sampled during active COVID-19. Each CDR3 is given with its conserved first and last residue. The order of the fields is J gene, V gene, clone size, D gene, CDR3 DNA, CDR3 protein. A D gene is named only where the DNA matches it firmly. A clone size is listed for some rows: how often the clone was seen (once, few, many), or a class if it is expanded.

TRBJ1-5	TRBV7-3	-	-	TGTGCCAGCAGCCCCGACGGGGGGGGAAGTAGCAATCAGCCCCAGCATTTT	CASSPDGGGSSNQPQHF
TRBJ2-5	TRBV19	once	-	TGTGCCAGTAGTATATGGGGGCCCGAGACCCAGTACTTC	CASSIWGPETQYF
TRBJ2-2	TRBV27	-	TRBD2	TGTGCCAGCAAAGGCGGGAGGGCGAACACCGGGGAGCTGTTTTTT	CASKGGRANTGELFF
TRBJ1-2	TRBV6-5	-	-	TGTGCCAGCAGTTACTCGGACATAAACGGCTACACCTTC	CASSYSDINGYTF
TRBJ2-3	TRBV7-6	-	-	TGTGCCAGCAGCTTAGGTGGGCAGTTCACAGATACGCAGTATTTT	CASSLGGQFTDTQYF
TRBJ1-1	TRBV29-1	-	-	TGCAGCGTTCTACAGGGCTTGAGCACTGAAGCTTTCTTT	CSVLQGLSTEAFF
TRBJ1-2	TRBV7-9	-	TRBD1	TGTGCCAGCAGCTTAGGCGAGACAGGGGCCTATGGCTACACCTTC	CASSLGETGAYGYTF
TRBJ2-3	TRBV11-3	-	TRBD2	TGTGCCAGCAGCTTAGGTGATCGATTAGCGGGGGGATCGAGCACAGATACGCAGTATTTT	CASSLGDRLAGGSSTDTQYF
TRBJ2-7	TRBV7-9	few	-	TGTGCCAGCAGCTTAGGGGTCGGGGTTTCCTCCTACGAGCAGTACTTC	CASSLGVGVSSYEQYF
TRBJ1-1	TRBV18	-	-	TGTGCCAGCTCGCTCGGGGGACCTGAAACTTTCTTT	CASSLGGPETFF
TRBJ2-7	TRBV11-3	-	-	TGTGCCAGCAGCTCTCGAGGGGGTAATCCTCTCGAGCAGTACTTC	CASSSRGGNPLEQYF
TRBJ1-1	TRBV7-9	-	TRBD1	TGTGCCAGCAGCTTAGGGGACAGGGTATTATTGGACACTGAAGCTTTCTTT	CASSLGDRVLLDTEAFF
TRBJ2-2	TRBV18	-	-	TGTGCCAGCTCACTACAGGGAATACGGAACACCGGGGAGCTGTTTTTT	CASSLQGIRNTGELFF
TRBJ2-4	TRBV9	-	-	TGTGCCAGCAGCGTAGATACGGAAAACATTCAGTACTTC	CASSVDTENIQYF
TRBJ2-1	TRBV7-2	-	-	TGTGCCACCGCGGTGGGGCACTACAATGAGCAGTTCTTC	CATAVGHYNEQFF
TRBJ2-7	TRBV20-1	once	TRBD2	TGCAGTGCTAGTTCCCCCTGGACTAGCGCAACCTCCTACGAGCAGTACTTC	CSASSPWTSATSYEQYF
TRBJ2-3	TRBV9	-	-	TGTGCCAGCAGCGTAGCGGGGGGCCGGGGGGGCACAGATACGCAGTATTTT	CASSVAGGRGGTDTQYF
TRBJ1-1	TRBV5-5	-	-	TGTGCCAGCAGCTTGGTTCTCGCGAGGACTGAAGCTTTCTTT	CASSLVLARTEAFF
TRBJ2-3	TRBV6-9	-	-	TGTGCCAGCAGTTATAGATCATGTGGTCCGCGGGCCGACGGCACAGATACGCAGTATTTT	CASSYRSCGPRADGTDTQYF
TRBJ2-1	TRBV7-9	-	TRBD2	TGTGCCAGCAGCCCGAAGGAGCGGGAGGGCTGGAATGAGCAGTTCTTC	CASSPKEREGWNEQFF
TRBJ2-2	TRBV24-1	once	TRBD2	TGTGCCGCGGGGGGGGCAAACGGGGAGCTGTTTTTT	CAAGGANGELFF
TRBJ2-4	TRBV2	-	-	TGTGCCAGCAGTGGCGATCAAAACATTCAGTACTTC	CASSGDQNIQYF